This T cell receptor beta chain derives from a study of CD4 and CD8 cells across lung adenocarcinoma regions. From germline, CDR1 is SSHAT and CDR2 FNYEAQ (reference sequence). The CDR3 has 13 residues. TCRdb reanalysed the PCR reads using MiXCR and keeps one entry per CDR3 protein. In the table there are some 11,000 distinct CDR3 sequences, roughly 48% of which are singletons. Turning to this clonotype: Germline and junction disagree at one end, which may indicate a read error.

Localized lung adenocarcinoma, a non-small cell lung cancer, affected the donors. The sequence was obtained from a female donor with lung adenocarcinoma. The CD4 and CD8 labels of this study may be unreliable. The chain couples TRBV7-7 to TRBJ2-2; D perhaps matches TRBD2 (5 bases). The sequencing sample was made of CD8+ T cells from the margin of a lung tumor. CDR3 amino acids: CASSQIIAGELYF. CDR3 nucleotides: TGTGCTAGCAGCCAAATCATAGCCGGGGAGCTGTATTTT.